A single sample is the source of the 24 T cell receptor beta chains below, sequenced in a study of spatial heterogeneity in lung cancer. The study's findings and limits: Tumors with more nonsynonymous mutations had more expanded intratumoral alpha and beta TCRs.

MiXCR, applied by TCRdb to the 5' RACE reads, yields one record per CDR3 protein. The repertoire holds about 100,000 distinct CDR3 sequences, with approximately 4% as singletons. Specified time point: sample taken at primary tumor resection. These receptors are not linked to any known antigen. The material sequenced was lung tumor tissue, taken at surgery. The receptors derive from a male donor with early-stage non-small cell lung cancer.

The sample holds many counts of this clonotype. The CDR3 DNA is TGTGCCAGCACCGTGAACACTGAAGCTTTCTTT. Protein product: CASTVNTEAFF. This chain joins TRBV28 and TRBJ1-1; D uncertain. The CDR3 runs 11 residues. The V gene lost 7 bases and the J gene lost 0 bases, with 3 bases spanning the gap. Germline CDR1 reads MDHEN; CDR2 reads SYDVKM.

In this sample, this clonotype turned up many times. This chain's CDR3 is CASSKRTDSPLHF. For the CDR3, the DNA is TGTGCCAGCAGCAAGCGGACGGATTCACCCCTCCACTTT. The rearrangement links TRBV7-4 to TRBJ1-6; no clear D. Trimming stripped 5 bases from V and 8 bases from J, with 10 bases between. Germline CDR1 is SGHVT and CDR2 is SQSDAQ. The CDR3 has 13 residues.

Ten or more counts support this clonotype. V usage is TRBV28 and J usage is TRBJ2-3, with unresolved D. V was trimmed by 5 bases and J by 2 bases, leaving 5 bases between them. This CDR3 is 12 amino acids long. CDR1 is MDHEN and CDR2 is SYDVKM in the germline V gene. The CDR3 is CASSPPTDTQYF. CDR3 nucleotide sequence: TGTGCCAGCAGTCCGCCCACAGATACGCAGTATTTT.

The genes are TRBV7-9 and TRBJ2-7; possible D gene TRBD1, 5 bases. Germline values: CDR1 SEHNR, CDR2 FQNEAQ (reference sequence). V shed 5 bases and J shed 1 base, with 15 bases lying between them. This CDR3 is built from 15 residues. The CDR3 sequence is CASSLEGELSYEQYF. The CDR3 DNA is TGTGCCAGCAGCCTAGAAGGGGAACTTTCCTACGAGCAGTACTTC.

The V and J genes are TRBV11-2 and TRBJ1-2; D remains unclear. Trimming pared 5 bases from V and 4 bases from J, leaving 11 bases between. The CDR3 runs to 13 residues. Germline assignment: CDR1 SGHAT and CDR2 FQNNGV. The CDR3 DNA follows: TGTGCCAGCAGCATCCGAGTGGGCTATGGCTACACCTTC. Amino acid sequence: CASSIRVGYGYTF.

The V gene is TRBV27, the J gene TRBJ2-5; D ambiguous. V shed 6 bases and J shed 3 bases, with 2 bases lying between them. Germline V gives CDR1 MNHEY, CDR2 SMNVEV (reference sequence). The CDR3 is made up of 10 amino acids. CDR3 region: CASRKETQYF. The CDR3 DNA reads TGTGCCAGCAGAAAAGAGACCCAGTACTTC.

In this sample, this clonotype turned up many times. This chain links TRBV6-5 with TRBJ1-1, with 9 bases that match TRBD1. The V gene's germline CDR1 is MNHEY and CDR2 SVGAGI. V shed 6 bases, J shed 4 bases, and the junction held 9 bases outside the gene matches. The CDR3 contains 15 residues. The CDR3 loop reads CASSRTGTGSTEAFF. CDR3 bases: TGTGCCAGCAGCCGGACCGGGACAGGGTCCACTGAAGCTTTCTTT.

This clonotype was counted at least ten times. This sequence joins TRBV27 and TRBJ1-1; 8 bases map to TRBD1. Germline CDR1 MNHEY, CDR2 SMNVEV (reference sequence). The CDR3 loop spans 15 amino acids. V gave up 6 bases and J gave up 5 bases; unmatched junction bases: 11. Here the CDR3 DNA reads TGTGCCAGCAGGGGGACAGGAGGGGTGGGAACTGAAGCTTTCTTT. It yields the protein CASRGTGGVGTEAFF.

V usage is TRBV28 and J usage is TRBJ2-3; D possibly uses TRBD1 or TRBD2 (6 bases each). The V and J ends lost 5 bases and 1 base respectively, with 19 bases between them. This CDR3 region has 17 residues. Germline-derived CDR1 and CDR2 are MDHEN and SYDVKM. CDR3 nucleotide sequence: TGTGCCAGCAGTCCCAATGGGGGGCGAGGAGGCACAGATACGCAGTATTTT. As protein: CASSPNGGRGGTDTQYF.

This clonotype was observed a few times. The chain has TRBV28 and TRBJ2-1; no firm D call. This CDR3 has 11 amino acids. The germline V gene has CDR1 MDHEN and CDR2 SYDVKM. Trimming took off 3 bases at V and 8 bases at J, with 5 bases between the two ends. The CDR3 reads CASSLIDEQFF. The CDR3, as DNA: TGTGCCAGCAGTTTGATTGATGAGCAGTTCTTC.

The V and J genes are TRBV5-1 and TRBJ2-3, with 9 bases aligning to TRBD1. Germline-derived CDR1 and CDR2 are SGHRS and YFSETQ. V was clipped by 7 bases and J by 4 bases; unmatched bases: 16. This CDR3 has 17 amino acids. The DNA for the CDR3 is TGCGCCAGCCGCAAGGATCCTAACAGGGGGCGCGCAGATACGCAGTATTTT. Encoded protein: CASRKDPNRGRADTQYF.

This clonotype was counted ten times or more. The chain is built from TRBV7-9 and TRBJ1-4; D gene unclear. This CDR3 contains 11 residues. Trimming shortened V by 5 bases and J by 8 bases, and 6 bases separated the two germline ends. Germline CDR1 is SEHNR and CDR2 is FQNEAQ (reference sequence). The CDR3 reads CASSPGEKLFF. In DNA form, the CDR3 reads TGTGCCAGCAGCCCGGGGGAAAAACTGTTTTTT.

This clonotype occurred many times. V and J are TRBV20-1 and TRBJ2-5; no clear D gene. The CDR3 has 14 amino acids. Trimming pared 0 bases from V and 6 bases from J, leaving 14 bases between. Germline-derived CDR1 and CDR2 are DFQATT and SNEGSKA (reference sequence). CDR3 sequence reads: CSARDPPPAQTQYF. The CDR3 bases are TGCAGTGCTAGAGATCCCCCCCCGGCGCAGACCCAGTACTTC.

The chain has TRBV20-1 and TRBJ2-3; 10 bases line up with TRBD2. J gave up 0 bases and V 6 bases, and 3 bases lay outside the gene matches. There are 14 residues in the CDR3. Germline V CDR1 and CDR2: DFQATT, SNEGSKA (reference sequence). CDR3: CSAWTSGSTDTQYF. The CDR3 DNA reads as TGCAGTGCCTGGACTAGCGGCAGCACAGATACGCAGTATTTT.

CDR3 residues: CASRTGFGNTEAFF. CDR3 DNA sequence: TGCGCCAGCAGGACAGGGTTTGGGAACACTGAAGCTTTCTTT. V is TRBV10-2 and J is TRBJ1-1; 7 bases are a match to TRBD1. CDR3 length equals 14 residues. The V gene end was trimmed by 6 bases and the J gene end by 1 base; junction bases not matched to a gene: 5. The germline V gene encodes CDR1 WSHSY and CDR2 SAAADI.

The rearrangement uses TRBV10-3 and TRBJ2-1; no firm D call. The CDR3 consists of 12 residues. Trimming left V 2 bases short and J 10 bases short, with 9 bases between. Germline CDR1 is ENHRY and CDR2 is SYGVKD. The CDR3 protein is CAISETDSEQFF. In DNA, the CDR3 is TGTGCCATCAGTGAGACAGATTCCGAGCAGTTCTTC.

This clonotype was recorded at least ten times. J is TRBJ1-2 and V is TRBV10-3; the D gene is possibly TRBD1 (5 bases). Trimming stripped 6 bases from V and 6 bases from J, with 11 bases between. The CDR3 runs 12 residues. Germline CDR1 reads ENHRY; CDR2 reads SYGVKD. CDR3 DNA: TGTGCCATCAGGGGGGACGGAGATGGCTACACCTTC. Its translation is CAIRGDGDGYTF.

At least ten counts were recorded for this clonotype. The V and J genes are TRBV3-1 and TRBJ2-7, with D possibly matching TRBD2 (5 bases). This CDR3 region has 15 residues. Trimming stripped 6 bases from V and 0 bases from J, with 15 bases between. The V gene's germline CDR1 is LGHDT and CDR2 YNNKEL (reference sequence). CDR3 sequence reads: CASSSSPGSSYEQYF. For the CDR3, the DNA is TGTGCCAGCAGTTCGTCCCCGGGGTCCTCCTACGAGCAGTACTTC.

This clonotype was found many times. An end of the junction differs from the germline gene, which may be a read error. This chain joins TRBV28 and TRBJ1-4, with D perhaps matching TRBD1 (6 bases). This CDR3 has 15 amino acids. Looked up from germline, CDR1 is MDHEN and CDR2 is SYDVKM. The chain's CDR3 is CASTLNLGAREKLFF. CDR3 DNA sequence: TGTGCCAGCACTTTAAACTTGGGGGCTAGGGAAAAACTGTTTTTT.

The chain recombines TRBV11-2 with TRBJ2-1; TRBD1 agrees at 7 bases. Germline V gives CDR1 SGHAT, CDR2 FQNNGV. The CDR3 has 15 residues. J lost 8 bases, V lost 5 bases, and 12 bases had no gene match. CDR3 sequence: CASSPRQGPFHEQFF. The CDR3 DNA reads as TGTGCCAGCAGCCCAAGACAGGGTCCATTCCATGAGCAGTTCTTC. Combining the CDR3 with reference TRBV11-2 and TRBJ2-1 gives the whole variable domain EAGVAQSPRYKIIEKRQSVAFWCNPISGHATLYWYQQILGQGPKLLIQFQNNGVVDDSQLPKDRFSAERLKGVDSTLKIQPAKLEDSAVYLCASSPRQGPFHEQFFGPGTRLTVL.

This clonotype showed up many times. This CDR3 reads CASASMGGQSSTDTQYF. CDR3 coding DNA: TGCGCCAGCGCGAGTATGGGAGGACAATCTAGCACAGATACGCAGTATTTT. The chain has TRBV4-1 and TRBJ2-3; tentatively, D is TRBD2 (6 bases). V gave up 8 bases and J gave up 0 bases, with 21 bases separating them. Per the germline V gene, CDR1 is MGHRA and CDR2 is YSYEKL. This CDR3 is built from 17 residues.

This clonotype was recorded many times. This rearrangement joins TRBV6-6 to TRBJ2-2; a weak D match, TRBD1 (5 bases). Germline CDR1 is MNHNY and CDR2 is SVGAGI (reference sequence). V was cut by 2 bases and J by 6 bases, with 13 bases left in between. This CDR3 has 15 amino acids. CDR3 sequence (DNA): TGTGCCAGCAGTTACGGCAGGGATTTTCCCGGGGAGCTGTTTTTT. Protein sequence: CASSYGRDFPGELFF.

Only a few counts were recorded for this clonotype. The rearrangement joins TRBV15 to TRBJ2-7, with D tentatively TRBD1 or TRBD2 (5 bases each). V was pared by 0 bases and J by 7 bases, with 10 bases between. Germline CDR1 reads LNHNV; CDR2 reads YYDKDF (reference sequence). The CDR3 spans 13 residues. CDR3: CATSRDQWGEQYF. The DNA of the CDR3 is TGTGCCACCAGCAGAGATCAATGGGGGGAGCAGTACTTC.

This clonotype appeared a few times. This sequence joins TRBV20-1 and TRBJ2-1; TRBD2 agrees at 14 bases. This CDR3 spans 17 amino acids. V shed 5 bases and J 5 bases; nucleotides not matched to a gene: 11. CDR1 and CDR2 (germline): DFQATT, SNEGSKA (reference sequence). The CDR3, as DNA: TGCAGTGCTGACCCCGGACTAGCGGGAGGACTCAACAATGAGCAGTTCTTC. This codes for CSADPGLAGGLNNEQFF.